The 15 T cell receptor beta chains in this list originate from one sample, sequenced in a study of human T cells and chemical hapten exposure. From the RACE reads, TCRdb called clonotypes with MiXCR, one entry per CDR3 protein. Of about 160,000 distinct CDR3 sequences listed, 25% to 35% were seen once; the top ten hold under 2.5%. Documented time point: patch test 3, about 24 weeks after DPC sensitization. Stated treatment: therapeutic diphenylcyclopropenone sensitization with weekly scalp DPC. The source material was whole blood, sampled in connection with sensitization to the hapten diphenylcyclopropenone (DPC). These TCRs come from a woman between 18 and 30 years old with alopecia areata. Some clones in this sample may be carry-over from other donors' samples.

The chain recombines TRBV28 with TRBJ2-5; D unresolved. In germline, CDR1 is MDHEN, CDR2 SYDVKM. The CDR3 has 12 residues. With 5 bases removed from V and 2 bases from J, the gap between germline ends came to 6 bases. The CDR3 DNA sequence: TGTGCCAGCAGTACCTTACAAGAGACCCAGTACTTC. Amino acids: CASSTLQETQYF. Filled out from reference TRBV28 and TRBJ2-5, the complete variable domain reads DVKVTQSSRYLVKRTGEKVFLECVQDMDHENMFWYRQDPGLGLRLIYFSYDVKMKEKGDIPEGYSVSREKKERFSLILESASTNQTSMYLCASSTLQETQYFGPGTRLLVL.

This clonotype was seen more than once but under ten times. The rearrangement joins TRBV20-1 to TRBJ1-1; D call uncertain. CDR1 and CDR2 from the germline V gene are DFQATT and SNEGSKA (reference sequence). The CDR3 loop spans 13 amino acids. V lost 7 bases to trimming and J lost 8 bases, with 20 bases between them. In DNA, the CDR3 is TGCAGTGTTTACAAAAGGGCAATGGGGGAAGCTTTCTTT. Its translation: CSVYKRAMGEAFF.

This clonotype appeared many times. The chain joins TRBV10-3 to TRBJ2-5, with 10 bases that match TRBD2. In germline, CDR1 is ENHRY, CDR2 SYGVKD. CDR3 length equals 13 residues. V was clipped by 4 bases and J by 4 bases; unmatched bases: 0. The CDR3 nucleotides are TGTGCCATCAGTGGGACTAGCGGAGAGACCCAGTACTTC. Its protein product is CAISGTSGETQYF.

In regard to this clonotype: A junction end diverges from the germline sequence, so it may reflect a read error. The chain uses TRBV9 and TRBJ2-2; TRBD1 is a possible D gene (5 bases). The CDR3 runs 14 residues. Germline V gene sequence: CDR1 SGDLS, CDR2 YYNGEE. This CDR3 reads CAGSVGANTGELFF. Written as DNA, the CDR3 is TGTGCCGGCAGCGTAGGGGCGAACACCGGGGAGCTGTTTTTT.

CDR3 protein: CATSKVQVRYEQYF. In DNA, the CDR3 is TGTGCCACCAGCAAAGTACAGGTACGCTACGAGCAGTACTTC. The chain employs TRBV15 and TRBJ2-7; tentative D call: TRBD1 (5 bases). V lost 4 bases, J lost 3 bases, and 13 bases lay in between. In germline, CDR1 is LNHNV, CDR2 YYDKDF (reference sequence). The CDR3 loop spans 14 amino acids.

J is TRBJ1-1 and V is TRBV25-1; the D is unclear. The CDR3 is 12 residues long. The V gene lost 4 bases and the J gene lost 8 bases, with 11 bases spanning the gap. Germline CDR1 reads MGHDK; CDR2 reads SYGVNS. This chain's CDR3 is CASSGGEREAFF. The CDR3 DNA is TGTGCCAGCAGTGGGGGAGAGCGGGAAGCTTTCTTT.

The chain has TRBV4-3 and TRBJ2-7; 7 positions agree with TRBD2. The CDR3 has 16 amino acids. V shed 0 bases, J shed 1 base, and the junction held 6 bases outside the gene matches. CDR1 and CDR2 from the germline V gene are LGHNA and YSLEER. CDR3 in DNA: TGCGCCAGCAGCCAAGATCCAGCGGGGAGGTCCTACGAGCAGTACTTC. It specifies CASSQDPAGRSYEQYF.

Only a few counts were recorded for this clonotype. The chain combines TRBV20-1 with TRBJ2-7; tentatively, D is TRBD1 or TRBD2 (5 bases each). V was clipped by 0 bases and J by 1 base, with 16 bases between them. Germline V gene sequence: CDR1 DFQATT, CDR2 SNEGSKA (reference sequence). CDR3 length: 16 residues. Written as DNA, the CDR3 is TGCAGTGCTAGAGATAGTGGGGCTAGCCGTTCCTACGAGCAGTACTTC. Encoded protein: CSARDSGASRSYEQYF.

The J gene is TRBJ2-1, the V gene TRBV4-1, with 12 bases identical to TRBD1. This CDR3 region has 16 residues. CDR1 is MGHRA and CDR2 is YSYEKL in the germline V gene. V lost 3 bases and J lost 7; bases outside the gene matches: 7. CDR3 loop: CASSHPGQGAVNEQFF. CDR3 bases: TGCGCCAGCAGCCACCCGGGACAGGGGGCTGTGAATGAGCAGTTCTTC.

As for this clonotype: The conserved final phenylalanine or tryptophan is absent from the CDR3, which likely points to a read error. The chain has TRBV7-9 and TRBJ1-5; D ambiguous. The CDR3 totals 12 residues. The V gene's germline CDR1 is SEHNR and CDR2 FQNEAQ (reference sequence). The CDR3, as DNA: TGCCTAAGGCCGGATTTGAGACAGCCCCAGCATCTT. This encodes CLRPDLRQPQHL.

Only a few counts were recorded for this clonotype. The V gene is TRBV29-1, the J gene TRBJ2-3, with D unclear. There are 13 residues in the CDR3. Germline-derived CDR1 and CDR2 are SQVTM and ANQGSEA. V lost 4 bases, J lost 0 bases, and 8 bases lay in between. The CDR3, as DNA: TGCAGCGTTGTCCAGACTAGCACAGATACGCAGTATTTT. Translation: CSVVQTSTDTQYF.

The CDR3 region is CASSSRGAHGMDTEAFF. Here the CDR3 DNA reads TGTGCCAGCAGCTCCAGGGGGGCGCATGGTATGGACACTGAAGCTTTCTTT. The gene calls are TRBV7-9 and TRBJ1-1; 7 nucleotides align to TRBD1. Germline assignment: CDR1 SEHNR and CDR2 FQNEAQ (reference sequence). The CDR3 spans 17 residues. The trim removed 4 bases at V and 3 bases at J, leaving 14 bases unmatched. The whole variable domain, remainder taken from reference TRBV7-9 and TRBJ1-1, is DTGVSQNPRHKITKRGQNVTFRCDPISEHNRLYWYRQTLGQGPEFLTYFQNEAQLEKSRLLSDRFSAERPKGSFSTLEIQRTEQGDSAMYLCASSSRGAHGMDTEAFFGQGTRLTVV.

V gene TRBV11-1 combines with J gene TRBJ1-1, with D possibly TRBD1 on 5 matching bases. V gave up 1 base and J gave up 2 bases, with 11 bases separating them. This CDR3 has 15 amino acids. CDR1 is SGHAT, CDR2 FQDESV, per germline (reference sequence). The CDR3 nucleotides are TGTGCCAGCAGCTTAGTGCGGGGGAGAAACACTGAAGCTTTCTTT. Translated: CASSLVRGRNTEAFF.

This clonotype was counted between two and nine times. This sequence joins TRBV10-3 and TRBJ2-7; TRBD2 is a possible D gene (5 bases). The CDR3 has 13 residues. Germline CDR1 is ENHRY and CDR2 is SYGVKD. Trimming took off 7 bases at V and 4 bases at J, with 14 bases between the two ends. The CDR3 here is CAIKLPGRYEQYF. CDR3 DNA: TGTGCCATCAAACTCCCGGGAAGATACGAGCAGTACTTC.

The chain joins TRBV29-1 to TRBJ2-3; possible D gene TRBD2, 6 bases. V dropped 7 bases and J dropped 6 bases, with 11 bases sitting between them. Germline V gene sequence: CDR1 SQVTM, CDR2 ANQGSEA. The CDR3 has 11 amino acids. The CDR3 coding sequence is TGCAGCGCAAAGGAGGGGGATACGCAGTATTTT. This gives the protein CSAKEGDTQYF.